These T cell receptor beta chains were read from a single sample in a study of T cells in Graves' hyperthyroidism and ophthalmopathy. TCRdb reprocessed the multiplex PCR reads with MiXCR, giving one entry per CDR3 protein. This sample has hundreds of thousands of distinct CDR3 sequences; about 24% occur once, and the top ten carry under 40%. Sequencing was carried out using blood. Every receptor here comes from a woman aged 40-49 years with Graves' ophthalmopathy. CDR3s include the opening cysteine and the closing phenylalanine or tryptophan. A D gene is named only where the DNA matches it firmly. Clone size is given for some rows only: seen once, a few or many times, or a class if the clone is expanded.

>TRBJ1-1|many|NA|TRBV7-9
CASSSSRVRAEAFF
TGTGCCAGCAGCTCCAGTCGGGTGAGGGCTGAAGCTTTCTTT
>TRBJ1-3|many|NA|TRBV19
CASSWTATNTIYF
TGTGCCAGTAGTTGGACAGCGACCAACACCATATATTTT
>TRBJ2-7|many|NA|TRBV7-8
CASSPFRDGYEQYF
TGTGCCAGCAGCCCATTTCGAGACGGCTACGAGCAGTACTTC
>TRBJ2-5|NA|TRBD2|TRBV6-5
CASSWGSSGRPQETQYF
TGTGCCAGCAGTTGGGGCAGTAGCGGGAGACCTCAAGAGACCCAGTACTTC
>TRBJ2-7|NA|TRBD1|TRBV11-2
CASSLGSGGSEQYF
TGTGCCAGCAGCTTAGGGTCAGGGGGCAGCGAGCAGTACTTC
>TRBJ1-5|many|NA|TRBV28
CASSPLEPNQPQLF
TGTGCCAGCTCTCCACTCGAACCCAATCAGCCCCAGCTTTTT
>TRBJ2-2|many|TRBD2|TRBV6-1
CASSVASGSSTGELFF
TGTGCCAGCAGCGTAGCTAGCGGGAGTAGCACCGGGGAGCTGTTTTTT
>TRBJ2-7|many|NA|TRBV5-5
CASSLRTDFSYEQYF
TGTGCCAGCAGCTTACGGACCGATTTCTCCTACGAGCAGTACTTC
>TRBJ2-2|many|NA|TRBV11-2
CASTIVGETGELFF
TGTGCCAGCACCATAGTGGGAGAGACCGGGGAGCTGTTTTTT
>TRBJ1-1|NA|NA|TRBV30
CAWSVRRLLNTEAFF
TGTGCCTGGAGTGTACGGAGGCTTTTAAACACTGAAGCTTTCTTT
>TRBJ2-7|many|TRBD1|TRBV28
CASDDRGRDEQYF
TGTGCCAGCGACGACAGGGGGAGGGACGAGCAGTACTTC
>TRBJ2-7|many|TRBD2|TRBV6-1
CAGSGLVGEQYF
TGTGCCGGCAGTGGACTAGTGGGCGAGCAGTACTTC
>TRBJ2-3|many|NA|TRBV28
CASSLQVGADTQYF
TGTGCCAGCAGTCTTCAAGTGGGGGCCGATACGCAGTATTTT
>TRBJ2-2|many|NA|TRBV20-1
CSASSPQGPNTGELFF
TGCAGTGCTAGCAGCCCCCAGGGCCCGAACACCGGGGAGCTGTTTTTT
>TRBJ2-7|many|TRBD2|TRBV5-1
CASSLGGTSGISYEQYF
TGCGCCAGCAGCTTGGGAGGGACTAGCGGGATCTCCTACGAGCAGTACTTC
>TRBJ1-2|many|NA|TRBV19
CASSKDGNSGYTF
TGTGCCAGTAGCAAGGACGGGAATTCTGGCTACACCTTC
>TRBJ1-2|many|NA|TRBV30
CAWSPRGFRANYGYTF
TGTGCCTGGAGTCCCCGGGGCTTTAGGGCTAACTATGGCTACACCTTC
>TRBJ2-4|many|TRBD1|TRBV28
CASSHRDRVENIQYF
TGTGCCAGCAGTCACCGGGACAGGGTGGAAAACATTCAGTACTTC
>TRBJ2-7|many|NA|TRBV2
CASSGSRFASVRVNYEQYF
TGTGCCAGCAGTGGATCTAGATTTGCGTCGGTTCGGGTAAACTACGAGCAGTACTTC
>TRBJ2-5|once|NA|TRBV6-1
CASSVVYQASRETQYF
TGTGCCAGCAGTGTAGTTTATCAGGCCAGTCGAGAGACCCAGTACTTC
>TRBJ1-5|many|TRBD1|TRBV28
CASSSGQGSNQPQHF
TGTGCCAGCAGTTCGGGACAGGGGAGCAATCAGCCCCAGCATTTT
>TRBJ2-7|many|TRBD1|TRBV2
CASSEGTGDEQYF
TGTGCCAGCAGTGAAGGGACAGGGGACGAGCAGTACTTC
>TRBJ2-4|few|NA|TRBV30
CAWAPGPGDIQYF
TGTGCCTGGGCTCCGGGACCTGGGGACATTCAGTACTTC
>TRBJ1-5|many|NA|TRBV12-3/TRBV12-4
CASTYGAPGQPQHF
TGTGCCAGCACCTATGGGGCCCCGGGCCAGCCCCAGCATTTT
>TRBJ1-5|many|NA|TRBV30
CAWSQATQPQHF
TGTGCCTGGTCACAGGCTACGCAGCCCCAGCATTTT
>TRBJ2-4|few|NA|TRBV7-2
CASSLGQNIQYF
TGTGCCAGCAGCTTAGGACAAAACATTCAGTACTTC
>TRBJ2-5|many|TRBD2|TRBV5-1
CASSPGTSGGETQYF
TGCGCCAGCAGCCCTGGGACTAGCGGAGGAGAGACCCAGTACTTC